The sequence of this T cell receptor beta chain was determined in a study of cytomegalovirus exposure and HLA in healthy donors. As to this clone: Its antigen is undetermined.

This CDR3 is 13 amino acids long. CDR1 is SGHTA, CDR2 FQGTGA, per germline. With 1 base removed from V and 8 bases from J, the gap between germline ends came to 11 bases. 13 Jbeta primers and 60 Vbeta primers were used for the PCR. The table came from immunoSEQ multiplex PCR; TCRdb's copy has only in-frame clones and leaves some out. This repertoire includes about 140,000 clones. Study outcomes and limitations: In an earlier analysis, productive rearrangement rates for most beta V segments clustered near 87% or 30%. Because they were indistinguishable, some V segments, including TRBV6-2 and TRBV6-3, were excluded. Analysis performed later showed TCR beta chains linked to HLA being more clonally expanded than equally common others. A missense DCLRE1C variant was associated with V- and J-gene trimming of TCR beta chains in a later analysis, and an independent cohort replicated the association.

The chain uses TRBV7-3 and TRBJ1-2; possibly TRBD1 for D (6 bases). The source material was PBMCs. The source is a woman between 18 and 29 years old in good health and CMV-seronegative. CDR3 protein: CASSLKGGDGYTF. CDR3 nucleotides: TGTGCCAGCAGCTTAAAAGGGGGGGACGGCTACACCTTC. Full variable domain (outside the CDR3, taken from reference TRBV7-3 and TRBJ1-2): GAGVSQTPSNKVTEKGKYVELRCDPISGHTALYWYRQSLGQGPEFLIYFQGTGAADDSGLPNDRFFAVRPEGSVSTLKIQRTERGDSAVYLCASSLKGGDGYTFGSGTRLTVV.